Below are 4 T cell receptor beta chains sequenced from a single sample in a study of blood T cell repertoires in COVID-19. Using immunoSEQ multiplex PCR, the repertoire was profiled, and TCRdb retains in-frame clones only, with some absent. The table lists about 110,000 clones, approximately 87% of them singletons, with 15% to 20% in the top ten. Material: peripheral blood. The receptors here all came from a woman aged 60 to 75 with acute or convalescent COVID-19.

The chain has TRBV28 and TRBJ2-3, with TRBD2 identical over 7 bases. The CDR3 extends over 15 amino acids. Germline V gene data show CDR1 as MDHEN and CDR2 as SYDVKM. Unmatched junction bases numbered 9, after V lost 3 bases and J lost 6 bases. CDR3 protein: CASSFVREVLDTQYF. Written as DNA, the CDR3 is TGTGCCAGCAGTTTCGTACGGGAGGTGCTGGATACGCAGTATTTT.

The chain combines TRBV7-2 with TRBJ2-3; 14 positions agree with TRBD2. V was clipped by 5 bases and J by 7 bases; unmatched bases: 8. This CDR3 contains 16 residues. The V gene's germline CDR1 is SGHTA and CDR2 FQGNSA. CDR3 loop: CASSAPGLAGVNTQYF. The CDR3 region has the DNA TGTGCCAGCAGCGCCCCGGGACTAGCGGGAGTGAATACGCAGTATTTT.

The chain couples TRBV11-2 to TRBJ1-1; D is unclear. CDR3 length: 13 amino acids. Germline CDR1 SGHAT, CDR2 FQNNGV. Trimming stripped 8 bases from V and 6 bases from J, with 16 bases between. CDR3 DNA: TGTGCCAGCTCGACCACGGGGAGAGCTGAAGCTTTCTTT. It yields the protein CASSTTGRAEAFF. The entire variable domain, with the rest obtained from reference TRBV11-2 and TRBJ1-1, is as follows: EAGVAQSPRYKIIEKRQSVAFWCNPISGHATLYWYQQILGQGPKLLIQFQNNGVVDDSQLPKDRFSAERLKGVDSTLKIQPAKLEDSAVYLCASSTTGRAEAFFGQGTRLTVV.

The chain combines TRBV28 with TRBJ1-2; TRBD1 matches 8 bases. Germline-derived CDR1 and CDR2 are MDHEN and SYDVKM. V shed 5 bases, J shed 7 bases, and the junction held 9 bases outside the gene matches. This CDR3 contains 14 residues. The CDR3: CASSAPSGGGGYTF. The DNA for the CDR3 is TGTGCCAGCAGTGCCCCATCAGGGGGCGGTGGCTACACCTTC.